The clone carrying this TCR beta chain was recorded a few times. Germline V gene lookup returns CDR1 LNHDA and CDR2 SQIVND (reference sequence). CDR3 length: 13 amino acids. Trimming took off 4 bases at V and 5 bases at J, with 12 bases between the two ends. The data originate from a study of blood T cells in healthy people across ages. Primed by a sample-barcoded 5' primer and a J-beta primer mix, a second PCR proceeded for roughly 7 to 11 cycles. TCRdb reanalysed the 5' RACE reads using MiXCR and keeps one entry per CDR3 protein. The sample contains approximately 700,000 distinct CDR3 sequences, 32% of which appear only once.

The gene calls are TRBV19 and TRBJ2-7; D unclear. The source of this sequence is a woman of 80 years or more in good health. The sample taken for sequencing was blood. The CDR3 bases are TGTGCCAGTAGTAGAAGGGTGTCGGACGAGCAGTACTTC. Amino acid sequence: CASSRRVSDEQYF.